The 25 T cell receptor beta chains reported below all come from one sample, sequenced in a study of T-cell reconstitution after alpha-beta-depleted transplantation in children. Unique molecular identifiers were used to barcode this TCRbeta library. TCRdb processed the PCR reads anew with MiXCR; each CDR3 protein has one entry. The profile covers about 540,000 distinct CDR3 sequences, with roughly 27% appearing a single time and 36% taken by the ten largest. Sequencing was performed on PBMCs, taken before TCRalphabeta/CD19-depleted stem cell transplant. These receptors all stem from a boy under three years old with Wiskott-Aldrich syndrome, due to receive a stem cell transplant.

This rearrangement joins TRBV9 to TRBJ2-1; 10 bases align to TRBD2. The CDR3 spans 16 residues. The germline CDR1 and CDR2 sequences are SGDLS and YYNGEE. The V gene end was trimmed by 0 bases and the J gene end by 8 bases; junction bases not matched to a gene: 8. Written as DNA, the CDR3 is TGTGCCAGCAGCGTAGCAGCGGGAGGGCCGATAGATGAGCAGTTCTTC. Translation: CASSVAAGGPIDEQFF.

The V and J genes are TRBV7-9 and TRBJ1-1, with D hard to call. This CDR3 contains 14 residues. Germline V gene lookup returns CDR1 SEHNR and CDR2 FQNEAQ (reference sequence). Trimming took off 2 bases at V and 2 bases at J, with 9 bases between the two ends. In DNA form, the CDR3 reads TGTGCCAGCAGCTTATCAGCAGTCAACACTGAAGCTTTCTTT. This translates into CASSLSAVNTEAFF.

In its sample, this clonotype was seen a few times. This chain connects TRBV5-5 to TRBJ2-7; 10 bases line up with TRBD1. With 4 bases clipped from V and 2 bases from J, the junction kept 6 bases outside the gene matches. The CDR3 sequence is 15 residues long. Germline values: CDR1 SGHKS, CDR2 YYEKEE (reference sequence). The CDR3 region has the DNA TGTGCCAGCAGCATCCCCGGGACAGGGGCCTACGAGCAGTACTTC. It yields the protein CASSIPGTGAYEQYF.

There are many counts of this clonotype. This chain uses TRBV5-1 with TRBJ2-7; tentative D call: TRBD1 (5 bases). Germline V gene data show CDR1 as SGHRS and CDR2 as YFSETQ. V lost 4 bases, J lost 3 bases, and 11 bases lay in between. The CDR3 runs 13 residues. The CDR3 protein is CASSVTGSYEQYF. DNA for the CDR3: TGCGCCAGCAGCGTAACAGGTAGCTACGAGCAGTACTTC.

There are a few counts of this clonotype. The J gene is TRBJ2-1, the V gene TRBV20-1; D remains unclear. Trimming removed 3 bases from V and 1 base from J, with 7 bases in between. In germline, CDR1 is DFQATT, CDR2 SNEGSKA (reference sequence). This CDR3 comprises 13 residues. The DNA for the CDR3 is TGCAGTGCTAGTCCGGATTCCTACAATGAGCAGTTCTTC. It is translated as CSASPDSYNEQFF.

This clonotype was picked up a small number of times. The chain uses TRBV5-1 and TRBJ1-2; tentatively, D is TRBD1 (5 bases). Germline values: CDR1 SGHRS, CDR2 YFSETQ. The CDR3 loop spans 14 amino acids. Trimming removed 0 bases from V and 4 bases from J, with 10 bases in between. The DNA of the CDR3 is TGCGCCAGCAGCTTGGGGGACCGTCCCTATGGCTACACCTTC. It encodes CASSLGDRPYGYTF.

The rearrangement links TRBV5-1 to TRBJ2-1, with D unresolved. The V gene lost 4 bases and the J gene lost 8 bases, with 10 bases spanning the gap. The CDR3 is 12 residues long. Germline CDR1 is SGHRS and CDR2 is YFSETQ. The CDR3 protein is CASSIDRYEQFF. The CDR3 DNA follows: TGCGCCAGCAGCATTGATAGATATGAGCAGTTCTTC. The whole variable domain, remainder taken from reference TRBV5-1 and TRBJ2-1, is KAGVTQTPRYLIKTRGQQVTLSCSPISGHRSVSWYQQTPGQGLQFLFEYFSETQRNKGNFPGRFSGRQFSNSRSEMNVSTLELGDSALYLCASSIDRYEQFFGPGTRLTVL.

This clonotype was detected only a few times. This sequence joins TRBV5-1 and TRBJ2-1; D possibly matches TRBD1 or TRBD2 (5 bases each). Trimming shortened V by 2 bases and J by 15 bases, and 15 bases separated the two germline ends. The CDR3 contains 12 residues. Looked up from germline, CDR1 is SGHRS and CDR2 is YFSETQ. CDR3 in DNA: TGCGCCAGCAGCTTTGACAGAGGGCCTGGGTTCTTC. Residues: CASSFDRGPGFF. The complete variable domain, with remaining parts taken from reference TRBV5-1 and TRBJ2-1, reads KAGVTQTPRYLIKTRGQQVTLSCSPISGHRSVSWYQQTPGQGLQFLFEYFSETQRNKGNFPGRFSGRQFSNSRSEMNVSTLELGDSALYLCASSFDRGPGFFGPGTRLTVL.

In DNA, the CDR3 is TGTGCCAGCAGTCTCGGGACACTCACTGAAGCTTTCTTT. This sequence encodes CASSLGTLTEAFF. The rearrangement uses TRBV12-3 or TRBV12-4 and TRBJ1-1; TRBD1 is a possible D gene (6 bases). The CDR3 spans 13 residues. V was clipped by 5 bases and J by 4 bases, with 11 bases between them.

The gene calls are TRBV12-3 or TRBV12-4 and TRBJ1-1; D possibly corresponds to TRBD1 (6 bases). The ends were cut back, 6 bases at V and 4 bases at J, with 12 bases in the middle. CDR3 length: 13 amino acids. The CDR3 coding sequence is TGTGCCAGCAGCCTACCAGGGGTCACTGAAGCTTTCTTT. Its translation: CASSLPGVTEAFF.

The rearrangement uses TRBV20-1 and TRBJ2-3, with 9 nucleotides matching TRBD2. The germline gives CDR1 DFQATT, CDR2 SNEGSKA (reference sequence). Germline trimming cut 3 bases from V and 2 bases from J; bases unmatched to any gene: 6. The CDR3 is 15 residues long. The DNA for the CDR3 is TGCAGTGCTAGGCGGCTAGCGGGATCCACAGATACGCAGTATTTT. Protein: CSARRLAGSTDTQYF.

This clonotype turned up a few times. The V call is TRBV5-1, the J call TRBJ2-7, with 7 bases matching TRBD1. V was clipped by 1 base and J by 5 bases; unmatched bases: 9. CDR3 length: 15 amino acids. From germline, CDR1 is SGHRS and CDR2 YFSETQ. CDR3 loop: CASSLSGTVSNEQYF. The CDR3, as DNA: TGCGCCAGCAGCTTGTCCGGGACAGTCTCTAACGAGCAGTACTTC.

CDR3 sequence (DNA): TGTGCCAGCAGCGTCACCGGGACAGGAAGCTCCTACGAGCAGTACTTC. Protein: CASSVTGTGSSYEQYF. The chain recombines TRBV7-2 with TRBJ2-7; TRBD1 agrees at 8 bases. Trimming removed 5 bases from V and 0 bases from J; junction bases left unmatched: 9. This CDR3 region has 16 residues. Germline V gene sequence: CDR1 SGHTA, CDR2 FQGNSA. The variable domain in full, with the rest retrieved from reference TRBV7-2 and TRBJ2-7, is GAGVSQSPSNKVTEKGKDVELRCDPISGHTALYWYRQSLGQGLEFLIYFQGNSAPDKSGLPSDRFSAERTGGSVSTLTIQRTQQEDSAVYLCASSVTGTGSSYEQYFGPGTRLTVT.

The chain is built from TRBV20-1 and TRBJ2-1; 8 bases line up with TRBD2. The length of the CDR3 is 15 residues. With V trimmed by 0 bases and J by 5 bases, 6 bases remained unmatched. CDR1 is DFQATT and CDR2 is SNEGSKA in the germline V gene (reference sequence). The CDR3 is CSARDLAGRHNEQFF. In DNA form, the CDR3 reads TGCAGTGCTAGAGATTTAGCGGGACGTCACAATGAGCAGTTCTTC.

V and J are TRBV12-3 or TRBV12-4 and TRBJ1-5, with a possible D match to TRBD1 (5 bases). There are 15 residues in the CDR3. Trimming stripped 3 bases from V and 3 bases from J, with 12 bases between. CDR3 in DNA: TGTGCCAGCAGTTTCTGGGGGGTCCACAATCAGCCCCAGCATTTT. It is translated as CASSFWGVHNQPQHF.

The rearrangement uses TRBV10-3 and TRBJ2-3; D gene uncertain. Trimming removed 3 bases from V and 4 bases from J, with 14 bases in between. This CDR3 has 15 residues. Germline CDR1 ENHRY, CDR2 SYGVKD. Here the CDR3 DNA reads TGTGCCATCAGTGATATGCGATCCGGCCCAGATACGCAGTATTTT. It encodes CAISDMRSGPDTQYF.

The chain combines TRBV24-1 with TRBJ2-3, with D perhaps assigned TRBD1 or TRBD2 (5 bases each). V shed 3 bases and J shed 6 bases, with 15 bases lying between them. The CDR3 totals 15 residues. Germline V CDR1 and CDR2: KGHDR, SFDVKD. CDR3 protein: CATSDPRDDADTQYF. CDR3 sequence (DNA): TGTGCCACCAGTGATCCCCGGGACGATGCGGATACGCAGTATTTT.

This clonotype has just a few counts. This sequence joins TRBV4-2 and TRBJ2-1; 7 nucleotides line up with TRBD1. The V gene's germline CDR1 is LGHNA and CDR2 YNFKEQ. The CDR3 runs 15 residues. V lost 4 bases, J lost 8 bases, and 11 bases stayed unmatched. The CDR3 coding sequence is TGTGCCAGCAGCCGGTCGGACAGGAATGTTCATGAGCAGTTCTTC. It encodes CASSRSDRNVHEQFF.

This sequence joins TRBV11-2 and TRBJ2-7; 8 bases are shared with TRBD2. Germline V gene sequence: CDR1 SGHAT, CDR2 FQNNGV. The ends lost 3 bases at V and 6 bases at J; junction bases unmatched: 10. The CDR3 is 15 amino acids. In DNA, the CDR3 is TGTGCCAGCAGCTTCCCGGCGGGAGGAGGGGGCGAGCAGTACTTC. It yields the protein CASSFPAGGGGEQYF. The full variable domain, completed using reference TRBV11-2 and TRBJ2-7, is EAGVAQSPRYKIIEKRQSVAFWCNPISGHATLYWYQQILGQGPKLLIQFQNNGVVDDSQLPKDRFSAERLKGVDSTLKIQPAKLEDSAVYLCASSFPAGGGGEQYFGPGTRLTVT.

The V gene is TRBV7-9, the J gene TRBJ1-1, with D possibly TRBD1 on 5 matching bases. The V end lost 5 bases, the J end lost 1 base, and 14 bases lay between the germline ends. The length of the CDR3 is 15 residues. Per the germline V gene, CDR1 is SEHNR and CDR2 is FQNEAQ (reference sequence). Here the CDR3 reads CASSPGTEGNTEAFF. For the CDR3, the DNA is TGTGCCAGCAGCCCAGGGACGGAAGGGAACACTGAAGCTTTCTTT. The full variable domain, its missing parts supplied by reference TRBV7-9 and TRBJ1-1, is DTGVSQNPRHKITKRGQNVTFRCDPISEHNRLYWYRQTLGQGPEFLTYFQNEAQLEKSRLLSDRFSAERPKGSFSTLEIQRTEQGDSAMYLCASSPGTEGNTEAFFGQGTRLTVV.

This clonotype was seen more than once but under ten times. Here the CDR3 reads CASSYPLAGEQYF. CDR3 nucleotide sequence: TGCGCCAGCAGCTATCCTCTAGCGGGAGAGCAGTACTTC. The V and J genes are TRBV4-1 and TRBJ2-7; the match to TRBD2 covers 9 bases. V was pared by 5 bases and J by 7 bases, with 6 bases of the junction left unmatched. CDR3 length: 13 amino acids. CDR1 MGHRA and CDR2 YSYEKL come from the germline V gene.

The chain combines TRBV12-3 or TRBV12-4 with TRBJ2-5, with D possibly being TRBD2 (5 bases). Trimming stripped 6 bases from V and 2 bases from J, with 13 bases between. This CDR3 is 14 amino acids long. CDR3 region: CASSLLGIQETQYF. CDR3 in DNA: TGTGCCAGCAGCCTACTAGGGATACAAGAGACCCAGTACTTC.

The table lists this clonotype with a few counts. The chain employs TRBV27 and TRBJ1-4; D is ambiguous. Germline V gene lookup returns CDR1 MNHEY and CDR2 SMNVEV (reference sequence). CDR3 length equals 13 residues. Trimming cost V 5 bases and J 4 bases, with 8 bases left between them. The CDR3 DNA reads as TGTGCCAGCAGTCGGAGCATTAATGAAAAACTGTTTTTT. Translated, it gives CASSRSINEKLFF.

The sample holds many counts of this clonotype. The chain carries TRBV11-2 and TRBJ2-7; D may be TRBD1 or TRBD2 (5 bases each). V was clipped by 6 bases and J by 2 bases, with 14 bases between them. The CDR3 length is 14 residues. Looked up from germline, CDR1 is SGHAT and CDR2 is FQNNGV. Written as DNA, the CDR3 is TGTGCCAGCAGTCTCCGGGACCGCGCCTACGAGCAGTACTTC. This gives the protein CASSLRDRAYEQYF.

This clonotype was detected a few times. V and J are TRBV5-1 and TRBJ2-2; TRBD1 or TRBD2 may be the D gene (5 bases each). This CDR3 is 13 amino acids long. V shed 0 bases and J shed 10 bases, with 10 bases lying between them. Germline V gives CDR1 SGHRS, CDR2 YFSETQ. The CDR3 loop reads CASSLAGREELFF. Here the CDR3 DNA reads TGCGCCAGCAGCTTGGCGGGACGCGAGGAGCTGTTTTTT.